This T cell receptor beta chain was identified in a study of cytomegalovirus exposure and HLA in healthy donors. Study results and limitations: V- and J-gene trimming of TCR beta was linked (in a later analysis) to a missense DCLRE1C variant.

Both 60 Vbeta primers and 13 Jbeta primers went into the PCR. Per the original methods: About 11 million of the about 80 million unique TCR beta chains counted in a later analysis were shared. Generated by immunoSEQ multiplex PCR, the TCRdb table keeps only in-frame clones and is missing some. V and J calls and clone size are copied from that table; D and trimming were computed from the DNA. Its listing shows approximately 58,000 clones. With respect to this clone: Its target is unknown.

This clonotype was sampled from a man aged 18 to 30 in good health and CMV-seropositive. The sequencing input was PBMCs.

The CDR3 spells CSGSGGTDEQYF. The CDR3 nucleotides are TGCAGCGGATCAGGGGGCACGGACGAGCAGTACTTC. J is TRBJ2-7 and V is TRBV29-1; the match to TRBD1 covers 8 bases. Trimming at V came to 7 bases and at J to 5 bases, leaving 7 bases not matched to a gene. Germline CDR1 SQVTM, CDR2 ANQGSEA. This CDR3 contains 12 residues.